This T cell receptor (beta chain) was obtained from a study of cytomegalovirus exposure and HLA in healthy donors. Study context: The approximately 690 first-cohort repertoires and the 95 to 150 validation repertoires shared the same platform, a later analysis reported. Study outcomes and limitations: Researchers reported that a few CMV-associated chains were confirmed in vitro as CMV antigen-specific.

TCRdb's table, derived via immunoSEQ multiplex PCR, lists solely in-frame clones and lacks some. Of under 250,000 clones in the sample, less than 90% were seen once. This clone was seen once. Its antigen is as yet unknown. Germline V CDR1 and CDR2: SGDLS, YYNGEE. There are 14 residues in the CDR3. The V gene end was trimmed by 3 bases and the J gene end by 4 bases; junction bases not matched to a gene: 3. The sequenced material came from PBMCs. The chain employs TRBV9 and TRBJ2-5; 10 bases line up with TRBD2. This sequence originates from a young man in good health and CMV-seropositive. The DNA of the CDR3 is TGTGCCAGCAGCGCCTTAGCGGGAGGAGAGACCCAGTACTTC. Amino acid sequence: CASSALAGGETQYF.